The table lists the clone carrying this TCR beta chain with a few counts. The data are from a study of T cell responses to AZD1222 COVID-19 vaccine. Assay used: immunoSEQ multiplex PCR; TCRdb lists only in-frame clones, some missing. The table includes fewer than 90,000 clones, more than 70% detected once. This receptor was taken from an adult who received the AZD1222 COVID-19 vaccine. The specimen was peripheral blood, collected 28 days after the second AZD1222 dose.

The CDR3 sequence: CASSLSDSNEKLFF. In DNA form, the CDR3 reads TGTGCCAGCAGTTTATCGGACAGTAATGAAAAACTGTTTTTT. This chain joins TRBV27 and TRBJ1-4; TRBD1 might be the D (6 bases). The germline gives CDR1 MNHEY, CDR2 SMNVEV (reference sequence). The V gene lost 0 bases and the J gene lost 4 bases, with 6 bases spanning the gap. The CDR3 has 14 amino acids. Full variable domain (rest looked up from reference TRBV27 and TRBJ1-4): EAQVTQNPRYLITVTGKKLTVTCSQNMNHEYMSWYRQDPGLGLRQIYYSMNVEVTDKGDVPEGYKVSRKEKRNFPLILESPSPNQTSLYFCASSLSDSNEKLFFGSGTQLSVL.